Listed below are T cell receptor beta chains from one sample, sequenced in a study of OX40 agonist ivuxolimab in advanced cancers. Method: immunoSEQ multiplex PCR; TCRdb's copy keeps in-frame clones and lacks some. The sample holds approximately 70,000 clones, about 83% seen once. The sample was CD4+ or CD8+ T cells sorted from blood, taken in a trial of the OX40 agonist ivuxolimab. The origin of the receptors is an adult with an advanced solid tumor such as melanoma, head and neck, liver or kidney cancer. The CDR3 runs from the conserved cysteine through the conserved F or W. Fields, in order: D gene, J gene, V gene, CDR3 length, clone size, CDR3 DNA, CDR3 protein. A D gene is named only where the DNA matches it firmly. The listing skips clone size in some rows; elsewhere it reads once, few, many or a size class.

D gene: TRBD1
J gene: TRBJ2-7
V gene: TRBV6-1
CDR3 length: 14
clone size: .
CDR3 DNA: TGTGCCAGCAGCCCGCTGGGACAGGGGAACGAGCAGTACTTC
CDR3 protein: CASSPLGQGNEQYF

D gene: .
J gene: TRBJ1-2
V gene: TRBV25-1
CDR3 length: 13
clone size: .
CDR3 DNA: TGTGCCAGCAGTGAAGGACTGATCTATGGCTACACCTTC
CDR3 protein: CASSEGLIYGYTF

D gene: .
J gene: TRBJ2-7
V gene: TRBV7-2
CDR3 length: 15
clone size: once
CDR3 DNA: TGTGCCAGCAGCTTAGACGGGGTGAATCATTACGAGCAGTACTTC
CDR3 protein: CASSLDGVNHYEQYF

D gene: .
J gene: TRBJ2-1
V gene: TRBV6-1
CDR3 length: 14
clone size: .
CDR3 DNA: TGTGCCAGCAGTGTTCTGCAGTCTAGCGATGAGCAGTTCTTC
CDR3 protein: CASSVLQSSDEQFF

D gene: .
J gene: TRBJ2-3
V gene: TRBV5-4
CDR3 length: 15
clone size: .
CDR3 DNA: TGTGCCAGCAGCTTGGAGTCAGCGAGCGGGGATACGCAGTATTTT
CDR3 protein: CASSLESASGDTQYF

D gene: TRBD1
J gene: TRBJ2-3
V gene: TRBV29-1
CDR3 length: 15
clone size: .
CDR3 DNA: TGCAGCGTGCTAAACCGACAGGGTAGGACAGATACGCAGTATTTT
CDR3 protein: CSVLNRQGRTDTQYF

D gene: .
J gene: TRBJ2-7
V gene: TRBV28
CDR3 length: 15
clone size: .
CDR3 DNA: TGTGCCAGCAGTCCCCTTATGAGGTTCCGGGGGACGGAGTACTTC
CDR3 protein: CASSPLMRFRGTEYF

D gene: TRBD1
J gene: TRBJ2-5
V gene: TRBV5-4
CDR3 length: 14
clone size: .
CDR3 DNA: TGTGCCAGCAGCTTTACCGACAGGGAAGAGACCCAGTACTTC
CDR3 protein: CASSFTDREETQYF

D gene: TRBD1
J gene: TRBJ1-2
V gene: TRBV25-1
CDR3 length: 15
clone size: .
CDR3 DNA: TGTGCCAGCAGTGGAACCGGGACAGCCTTCTATGGCTACACCTTC
CDR3 protein: CASSGTGTAFYGYTF

D gene: .
J gene: TRBJ1-5
V gene: TRBV5-6
CDR3 length: 13
clone size: once
CDR3 DNA: TGTGCCAGCAGCTTGGGAAGGAATCAGCCCCAGCATTTT
CDR3 protein: CASSLGRNQPQHF

D gene: .
J gene: TRBJ1-5
V gene: TRBV6-5
CDR3 length: 14
clone size: .
CDR3 DNA: TGTGCCAGCAGTTCCGAAGGGGGCAATCAGCCCCAGCATTTT
CDR3 protein: CASSSEGGNQPQHF

D gene: .
J gene: TRBJ2-2
V gene: TRBV5-4
CDR3 length: 14
clone size: .
CDR3 DNA: TGTGCCAGCAGCCCGCGCCCGGGGTCCGGGGAGCTGTTTTTT
CDR3 protein: CASSPRPGSGELFF

D gene: TRBD1
J gene: TRBJ1-5
V gene: TRBV2
CDR3 length: 13
clone size: .
CDR3 DNA: TGTGCCAGCAGAACAGACAGGGTTAAGCCCCAGCATTTT
CDR3 protein: CASRTDRVKPQHF

D gene: .
J gene: TRBJ2-5
V gene: TRBV29-1
CDR3 length: 11
clone size: once
CDR3 DNA: TGCAGCGTCCTGGTCGGGGAGACCCAGTACTTC
CDR3 protein: CSVLVGETQYF

D gene: .
J gene: TRBJ1-3
V gene: TRBV11-2
CDR3 length: 14
clone size: .
CDR3 DNA: TGTGCCAGCAGCCACCCACCCCCTTTGAACACCATATATTTT
CDR3 protein: CASSHPPPLNTIYF

D gene: TRBD1
J gene: TRBJ1-2
V gene: TRBV2
CDR3 length: 16
clone size: .
CDR3 DNA: TGTGCCAGCAGCGAAGGCCACAGGGGATTATCGAATGGCTACACCTTC
CDR3 protein: CASSEGHRGLSNGYTF

D gene: .
J gene: TRBJ1-3
V gene: TRBV18
CDR3 length: 15
clone size: .
CDR3 DNA: TGTGCCAGCTCACCACAACCCCCCTCTGGAAACACCATATATTTT
CDR3 protein: CASSPQPPSGNTIYF

D gene: TRBD1
J gene: TRBJ2-5
V gene: TRBV5-1
CDR3 length: 15
clone size: .
CDR3 DNA: TGCGCCAGCAGCTTGTTGGCGACAGGGAAAGAGACCCAGTACTTC
CDR3 protein: CASSLLATGKETQYF

D gene: .
J gene: TRBJ1-6
V gene: TRBV7-6
CDR3 length: 14
clone size: .
CDR3 DNA: TGTGCCGTCGGGGGGGAGATCTATAATTCACCCCTCCACTTT
CDR3 protein: CAVGGEIYNSPLHF

D gene: TRBD1
J gene: TRBJ1-2
V gene: TRBV27
CDR3 length: 15
clone size: .
CDR3 DNA: TGTGCCAGCAGTTTATCGGGGACAGCTAACTATGGCTACACCTTC
CDR3 protein: CASSLSGTANYGYTF

D gene: .
J gene: TRBJ1-5
V gene: TRBV6-6
CDR3 length: 13
clone size: .
CDR3 DNA: TGTGCCAGCAGTGAGAGGAGAAATCAGCCCCAGCATTTT
CDR3 protein: CASSERRNQPQHF

D gene: .
J gene: TRBJ2-3
V gene: TRBV2
CDR3 length: 15
clone size: .
CDR3 DNA: TGTGCCAGCTTAAGGCAGGGAAAATCCACAGATACGCAGTATTTT
CDR3 protein: CASLRQGKSTDTQYF

D gene: .
J gene: TRBJ1-2
V gene: TRBV4-2
CDR3 length: 14
clone size: .
CDR3 DNA: TGTGCCAGCAGCCAAGTCGAGGTAACGAATGGCTACACCTTC
CDR3 protein: CASSQVEVTNGYTF

D gene: .
J gene: TRBJ1-6
V gene: TRBV29-1
CDR3 length: 19
clone size: few
CDR3 DNA: TGCAGCGTTGAAGGAGGCCCCCCCCCAGGGGTCGCGTATAATTCACCCCTCCACTTT
CDR3 protein: CSVEGGPPPGVAYNSPLHF

D gene: .
J gene: TRBJ2-7
V gene: TRBV6-1
CDR3 length: 16
clone size: .
CDR3 DNA: TGTGCCAGCAGTGAAGCCGGAGGGAAGGCGTCCTACGAGCAGTACTTC
CDR3 protein: CASSEAGGKASYEQYF

D gene: TRBD1
J gene: TRBJ2-3
V gene: TRBV11-3
CDR3 length: 13
clone size: .
CDR3 DNA: TGTGCCAGCCGGGACAGGGGGCAGGATACGCAGTATTTT
CDR3 protein: CASRDRGQDTQYF

D gene: TRBD1
J gene: TRBJ1-2
V gene: TRBV27
CDR3 length: 14
clone size: once
CDR3 DNA: TGTGCCAGCAGTCTACGAGACAGGGTACATGGCTACACCTTC
CDR3 protein: CASSLRDRVHGYTF